The clone carrying this T cell receptor beta chain showed up just a few times. Here immunoSEQ multiplex PCR was the method, and the copy in TCRdb shows in-frame clones only, minus some. The sample includes roughly 400,000 clones, just under 90% of them seen just once. These data originate in a study of blood T cell repertoires in COVID-19. Ages ranged from about 18 to 100 years, with residence in 24 US areas. This TCR was recovered from a woman in her thirties who had recovered from COVID-19. Sequencing was performed on PBMCs or T cells enriched from blood (not recorded which).

The DNA for the CDR3 is TGTGCCAGCAGCTTAGTTTTGGGGGGAAAACCCTATGGCTACACCTTC. This translates into CASSLVLGGKPYGYTF. The chain is built from TRBV7-9 and TRBJ1-2; D is possibly TRBD1 (5 bases). CDR1 SEHNR and CDR2 FQNEAQ come from the germline V gene (reference sequence). The CDR3 is 16 amino acids. V was cut by 1 base and J by 4 bases, with 16 bases left in between.